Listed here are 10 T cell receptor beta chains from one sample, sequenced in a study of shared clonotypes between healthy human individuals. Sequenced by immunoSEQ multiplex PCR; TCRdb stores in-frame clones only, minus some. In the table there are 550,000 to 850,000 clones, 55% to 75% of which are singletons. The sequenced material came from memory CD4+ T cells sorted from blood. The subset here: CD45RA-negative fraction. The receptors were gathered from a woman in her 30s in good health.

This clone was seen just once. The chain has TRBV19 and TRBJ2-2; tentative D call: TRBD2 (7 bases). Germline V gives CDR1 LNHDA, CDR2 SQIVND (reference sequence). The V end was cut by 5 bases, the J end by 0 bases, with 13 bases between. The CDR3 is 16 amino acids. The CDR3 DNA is TGTGCCAGTAGTGGGGGGGGCGCAGCGAACACCGGGGAGCTGTTTTTT. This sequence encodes CASSGGGAANTGELFF.

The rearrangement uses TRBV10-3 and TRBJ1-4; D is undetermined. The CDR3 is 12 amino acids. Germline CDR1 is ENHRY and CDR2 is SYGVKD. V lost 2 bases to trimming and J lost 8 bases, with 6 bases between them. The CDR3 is CAISEGPEKLFF. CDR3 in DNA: TGTGCCATCAGTGAGGGGCCCGAAAAACTGTTTTTT.

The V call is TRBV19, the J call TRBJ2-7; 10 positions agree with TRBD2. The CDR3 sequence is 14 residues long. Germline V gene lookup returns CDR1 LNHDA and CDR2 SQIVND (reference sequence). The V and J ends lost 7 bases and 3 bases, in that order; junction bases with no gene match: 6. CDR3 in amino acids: CASKLAGTDYEQYF. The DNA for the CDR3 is TGTGCCAGTAAACTAGCGGGAACCGACTACGAGCAGTACTTC.

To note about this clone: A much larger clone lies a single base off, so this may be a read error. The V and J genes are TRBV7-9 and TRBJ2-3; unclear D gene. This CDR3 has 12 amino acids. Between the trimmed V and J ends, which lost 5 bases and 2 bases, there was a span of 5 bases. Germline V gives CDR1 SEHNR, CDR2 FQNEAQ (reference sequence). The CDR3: CASSRNTDTQYF. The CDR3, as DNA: TGTGCCAGCAGCCGTAACACAGATACGCAGTATTTT.

CDR3 protein: CSVENLAGGITDTQYF. The CDR3 nucleotides read TGCAGCGTTGAAAATCTAGCGGGAGGGATCACAGATACGCAGTATTTT. V gene TRBV29-1 combines with J gene TRBJ2-3, with 12 nucleotides matching TRBD2. This CDR3 is 16 amino acids long. V dropped 2 bases and J dropped 2; count of bases not matched to a gene: 5. CDR1 and CDR2 from the germline V gene are SQVTM and ANQGSEA.

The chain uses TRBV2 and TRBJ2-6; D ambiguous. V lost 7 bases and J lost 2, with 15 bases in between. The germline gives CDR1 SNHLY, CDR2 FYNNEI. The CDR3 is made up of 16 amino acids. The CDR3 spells CASKHEAVAGANVLTF. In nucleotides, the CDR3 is TGTGCCAGCAAGCACGAGGCGGTGGCTGGGGCCAACGTCCTGACTTTC.

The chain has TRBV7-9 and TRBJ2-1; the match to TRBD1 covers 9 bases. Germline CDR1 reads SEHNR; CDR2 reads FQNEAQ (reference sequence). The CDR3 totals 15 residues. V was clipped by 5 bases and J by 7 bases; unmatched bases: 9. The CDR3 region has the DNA TGTGCCAGCAGCCCAGGGGGGACAGGGCTAAATGAGCAGTTCTTC. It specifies CASSPGGTGLNEQFF.

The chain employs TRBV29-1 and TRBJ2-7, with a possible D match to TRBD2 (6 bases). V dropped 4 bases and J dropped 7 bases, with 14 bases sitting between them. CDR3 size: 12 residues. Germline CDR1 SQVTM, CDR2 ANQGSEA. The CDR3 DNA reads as TGCAGCGTTGGGACTACCACTGAGGAGCAGTACTTC. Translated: CSVGTTTEEQYF.

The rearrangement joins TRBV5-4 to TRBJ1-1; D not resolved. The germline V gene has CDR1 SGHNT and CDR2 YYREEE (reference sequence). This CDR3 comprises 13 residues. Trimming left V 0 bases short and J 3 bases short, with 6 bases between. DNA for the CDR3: TGTGCCAGCAGCTTGGCGGGTTACACTGAAGCTTTCTTT. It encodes CASSLAGYTEAFF.

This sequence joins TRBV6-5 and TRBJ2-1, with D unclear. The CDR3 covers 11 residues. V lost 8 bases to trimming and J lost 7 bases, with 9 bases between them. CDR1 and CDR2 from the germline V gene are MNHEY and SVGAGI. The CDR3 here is CASQVLNEQFF. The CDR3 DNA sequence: TGTGCCAGCCAGGTCTTGAATGAGCAGTTCTTC.